The next 6 T cell receptor beta chains were all read from a single sample in a study of T-cell memory formation after mild COVID-19. Each CDR3 protein gets one entry after TCRdb re-called the 5' RACE reads with MiXCR. This table has approximately 50,000 distinct CDR3 sequences, 9.3% appearing once. The specimen sequenced was PBMCs or a T cell subset sorted from them (not recorded which). These receptors were obtained from an adult woman who had mild COVID-19 (a few samples of this study predate the infection). Cell type and time point are not known.

This clonotype has just a few counts. V is TRBV24-1 and J is TRBJ2-1; no firm D call. Germline values: CDR1 KGHDR, CDR2 SFDVKD. This CDR3 region has 13 residues. V lost 5 bases, J lost 6 bases, and 10 bases lay in between. CDR3 amino acids: CATSGVTINEQFF. In DNA form, the CDR3 reads TGTGCCACCAGTGGTGTGACAATCAATGAGCAGTTCTTC.

J is TRBJ1-1 and V is TRBV5-1, with D uncertain. Trimming removed 0 bases from V and 4 bases from J, with 13 bases in between. The CDR3 extends over 15 amino acids. The germline V gene has CDR1 SGHRS and CDR2 YFSETQ. CDR3 bases: TGCGCCAGCAGCTTGGCCGTGGGGAAGGTCACTGAAGCTTTCTTT. This gives the protein CASSLAVGKVTEAFF.

The rearrangement joins TRBV5-1 to TRBJ2-7, with D possibly being TRBD1 (5 bases). The V end was cut by 3 bases, the J end by 0 bases, with 16 bases between. The CDR3 spans 16 residues. The germline gives CDR1 SGHRS, CDR2 YFSETQ. The CDR3 protein is CASSSGHSQLSYEQYF. The CDR3 region has the DNA TGCGCCAGCAGCTCCGGACACAGTCAACTCTCCTACGAGCAGTACTTC.

In its sample, this clonotype was seen a few times. The J gene is TRBJ2-5, the V gene TRBV20-1, with D possibly TRBD2 on 5 matching bases. In germline, CDR1 is DFQATT, CDR2 SNEGSKA (reference sequence). The V gene lost 6 bases and the J gene lost 4 bases, with 15 bases spanning the gap. This CDR3 is 13 amino acids long. The CDR3: CSAETLVLETQYF. CDR3 nucleotide sequence: TGCAGTGCCGAGACACTAGTTTTAGAGACCCAGTACTTC.

V and J are TRBV7-2 and TRBJ2-3, with D unclear. This CDR3 region has 14 residues. Between the trimmed V and J ends, which lost 3 bases and 1 base, there was a span of 8 bases. Germline V gives CDR1 SGHTA, CDR2 FQGNSA. CDR3 region: CASSFYRGTDTQYF. The DNA for the CDR3 is TGTGCCAGCAGCTTCTATAGGGGCACAGATACGCAGTATTTT. The variable domain in full, completed from reference TRBV7-2 and TRBJ2-3, reads GAGVSQSPSNKVTEKGKDVELRCDPISGHTALYWYRQSLGQGLEFLIYFQGNSAPDKSGLPSDRFSAERTGGSVSTLTIQRTQQEDSAVYLCASSFYRGTDTQYFGPGTRLTVL.

This clonotype was counted ten times or more. The V and J genes are TRBV15 and TRBJ2-5; D remains unclear. This CDR3 has 12 residues. Germline assignment: CDR1 LNHNV and CDR2 YYDKDF (reference sequence). Trimming cost V 4 bases and J 2 bases, with 5 bases left between them. The CDR3 DNA sequence: TGTGCCACCAGCACAGTTCAAGAGACCCAGTACTTC. It specifies CATSTVQETQYF. Complete variable domain (other parts from reference TRBV15 and TRBJ2-5): DAMVIQNPRYQVTQFGKPVTLSCSQTLNHNVMYWYQQKSSQAPKLLFHYYDKDFNNEADTPDNFQSRRPNTSFCFLDIRSPGLGDTAMYLCATSTVQETQYFGPGTRLLVL.